What follows are 9 T cell receptor beta chains derived from one specimen sequenced in a study of graft-versus-host responses after intestinal transplantation. Libraries were prepared by immunoSEQ multiplex PCR; TCRdb keeps only in-frame clonotypes and omits some of them. The sample records tens of thousands of clones, over 80% being singletons. Sequenced here: PBMCs, sampled about 790 days after a first intestinal transplant, on the day of a second. The receptors come from a human patient who received an intestinal transplant, so some T cells may come from the graft donor.

The V gene is TRBV19, the J gene TRBJ1-1, with TRBD1 as a possible D gene (5 bases). The CDR3 totals 13 residues. Germline V lookup: CDR1 LNHDA, CDR2 SQIVND (reference sequence). V lost 7 bases to trimming and J lost 0 bases, with 9 bases between them. The DNA of the CDR3 is TGTGCCAGTACAGGGAAGATGAACACTGAAGCTTTCTTT. It yields the protein CASTGKMNTEAFF.

The chain carries TRBV29-1 and TRBJ2-7; D gene uncertain. V dropped 3 bases and J dropped 1 base, with 16 bases sitting between them. Germline assignment: CDR1 SQVTM and CDR2 ANQGSEA. The CDR3 loop spans 15 amino acids. CDR3 sequence reads: CSVEVGTGGSYEQYF. The CDR3 DNA reads TGCAGCGTTGAGGTAGGCACCGGTGGGTCCTACGAGCAGTACTTC.

The CDR3 DNA reads TGTGCCAGCAGTTACTCAGGCGGACTAGCGAATACGCAGTATTTT. Translating it yields CASSYSGGLANTQYF. The V gene is TRBV6-5, the J gene TRBJ2-3; 9 bases agree with TRBD2. After removal of 0 bases from V and 7 bases from J, the junction contained 5 bases not matched to a gene. The germline V gene has CDR1 MNHEY and CDR2 SVGAGI. The CDR3 is 15 residues long.

The count of this clone is one. The chain's CDR3 is CASSLVGQGRNTIYF. In DNA form, the CDR3 reads TGTGCCAGCAGCTTAGTCGGACAGGGAAGAAACACCATATATTTT. The V gene is TRBV7-9, the J gene TRBJ1-3, with 8 bases fitting TRBD1. With 1 base clipped from V and 5 bases from J, the junction kept 4 bases outside the gene matches. The CDR3 is made up of 15 amino acids. Germline values: CDR1 SEHNR, CDR2 FQNEAQ (reference sequence).

This clone was seen only once. The chain couples TRBV5-1 to TRBJ2-3; D is perhaps TRBD1 or TRBD2 (5 bases each). CDR3 length: 15 amino acids. CDR1 SGHRS and CDR2 YFSETQ come from the germline V gene. Trimming removed 1 base from V and 4 bases from J, with 13 bases in between. The CDR3 coding sequence is TGCGCCAGCAGCTTGTACACCGGGGCCGCAGATACGCAGTATTTT. Its translation is CASSLYTGAADTQYF.

The chain couples TRBV11-2 to TRBJ2-5, with D perhaps given as TRBD1 or TRBD2 (5 bases each). Germline V CDR1 and CDR2: SGHAT, FQNNGV. V was cut by 3 bases and J by 5 bases, with 16 bases left in between. This CDR3 comprises 15 residues. CDR3 amino acids: CASSFWGSWQETQYF. CDR3 in DNA: TGTGCCAGCAGCTTTTGGGGGAGTTGGCAGGAGACCCAGTACTTC.

V and J are TRBV29-1 and TRBJ1-1; D unclear. Trimming removed 2 bases at V and 0 bases at J, with 10 bases between. CDR1 is SQVTM, CDR2 ANQGSEA, per germline. CDR3 length equals 14 residues. CDR3 in amino acids: CSVELRAMNTEAFF. CDR3 sequence (DNA): TGCAGCGTTGAATTACGGGCTATGAACACTGAAGCTTTCTTT.

The chain combines TRBV10-1 with TRBJ2-1, with D possibly being TRBD1 (5 bases). Between the trimmed V and J ends, which lost 4 bases and 10 bases, there was a span of 20 bases. Germline V lookup: CDR1 WNHNN, CDR2 SYGVQD (reference sequence). CDR3 length: 15 residues. The CDR3, as DNA: TGCGCCAGCAGTGGGGGTATAGGGCGGCAGGGAGAGCAGTTCTTC. This sequence encodes CASSGGIGRQGEQFF.

In the case of this clone: Relative to the germline gene, one junction end is altered; a read error may explain this. This chain links TRBV7-2 with TRBJ1-1; 10 positions match TRBD1. The V gene's germline CDR1 is SGHTA and CDR2 FQGNSA. The CDR3 consists of 14 residues. CDR3 amino acids: CASSYGQGGTEASF. CDR3 DNA: TGTGCCAGCAGCTACGGACAGGGGGGCACTGAAGCTTCCTTT.